This T cell receptor (beta chain) was profiled in a study of breast tumors, draining lymph nodes, adjacent tissues. Concerning this clonotype itself: Its antigen remains unidentified.

The CDR3 runs 14 residues. Trimming took off 6 bases at V and 4 bases at J, with 18 bases between the two ends. The germline V gene has CDR1 DFQATT and CDR2 SNEGSKA (reference sequence). A single record per CDR3 protein comes from TCRdb applying MiXCR to the multiplex PCR reads. The table has around 140,000 distinct CDR3 sequences, around a third seen once. Axillary draining lymph nodes of breast cancer patients supplied the node samples. Findings and caveats of the study: Tumor TCR diversity was below lymph nodes but above nontumor tissue. Data only fit, rather than demonstrated, lymph node origin of most tumor T cells. Luminal-like breast cancer showed significantly higher tumor–nontumor repertoire similarity than basal-like.

The clonotype originates from a female donor with breast cancer. Some clones in this sample may be carry-over from other donors' samples. What was sequenced was axillary lymph node tissue. The V and J genes are TRBV20-1 and TRBJ2-5, with TRBD1 as a possible D gene (6 bases). CDR3 sequence: CSAFNARGVETQYF. In DNA form, the CDR3 reads TGCAGTGCATTTAACGCCAGGGGAGTAGAGACCCAGTACTTC.